Presented here are 26 T cell receptor beta chains from one specimen sequenced in a study of cytomegalovirus exposure and HLA in healthy donors. Both 60 Vbeta primers and 13 Jbeta primers went into the PCR. Profiled with immunoSEQ multiplex PCR; TCRdb holds only in-frame clones, not every one. The sample holds 45,000 to 65,000 clones, roughly four fifths seen once. What was sequenced was PBMCs. The origin of the receptors is a woman between 35 and 50 years old in good health and CMV-seropositive.

Written as DNA, the CDR3 is TGTGCCAGCAGTGAAGAACAGGGTTCTGAAGCTTTCTTT. Residues: CASSEEQGSEAFF. The chain couples TRBV6-4 to TRBJ1-1; the D gene is possibly TRBD1 (6 bases). This CDR3 has 13 residues. From germline, CDR1 is MRHNA and CDR2 SNTAGT. V lost 3 bases and J lost 6, with 11 bases in between.

This chain joins TRBV7-9 and TRBJ2-7; a possible D gene is TRBD2 (6 bases). This CDR3 region has 14 residues. CDR1 and CDR2 (germline): SEHNR, FQNEAQ (reference sequence). Trimming left V 5 bases short and J 3 bases short, with 14 bases between. The CDR3 coding sequence is TGTGCCAGCAGCCCACCGGGAGTAGTCTACGAGCAGTACTTC. It codes for CASSPPGVVYEQYF.

DNA of the CDR3: TGCGCCAGCAGCCAAGAAGAGCGGAGCTATGGCTACACCTTC. This encodes CASSQEERSYGYTF. The J gene is TRBJ1-2, the V gene TRBV4-1; D is uncertain. CDR1 MGHRA and CDR2 YSYEKL come from the germline V gene. The CDR3 spans 14 residues. Trimming cost V 0 bases and J 4 bases, with 9 bases left between them.

This CDR3 reads CASSLGRGPGGTEAFF. The DNA for the CDR3 is TGTGCCAGCAGCTTAGGCAGGGGGCCCGGGGGGACTGAAGCTTTCTTT. The rearrangement joins TRBV13 to TRBJ1-1, with 8 bases matching TRBD1. CDR1 and CDR2 from the germline V gene are PRHDT and FYEKMQ (reference sequence). The J segment lost 5 bases and the V segment lost 0 bases, leaving 8 bases of the junction unmatched. This CDR3 spans 16 amino acids.

The chain employs TRBV4-1 and TRBJ2-7; tentative D call: TRBD1 (5 bases). Germline V CDR1 and CDR2: MGHRA, YSYEKL. Between the trimmed V and J ends, which lost 4 bases and 0 bases, there was a span of 16 bases. CDR3 size: 16 residues. The CDR3 sequence is CASSPSRAKSSYEQYF. The CDR3 nucleotides are TGCGCCAGCAGCCCCTCCAGGGCCAAAAGCTCCTACGAGCAGTACTTC.

This sequence joins TRBV10-1 and TRBJ2-3, with D hard to call. V lost 8 bases, J lost 8 bases, and 17 bases lay in between. CDR1 and CDR2 from the germline V gene are WNHNN and SYGVQD (reference sequence). There are 13 residues in the CDR3. The CDR3 here is CASSTAVQGTQYF. DNA of the CDR3: TGCGCCAGCTCGACGGCGGTTCAAGGTACGCAGTATTTT.

A few counts support this clone. The chain combines TRBV7-8 with TRBJ2-7, with D perhaps matching TRBD2 (7 bases). The CDR3 contains 15 residues. Trimming stripped 6 bases from V and 0 bases from J, with 15 bases between. Germline values: CDR1 SGHVS, CDR2 FQNEAQ. In DNA, the CDR3 is TGTGCCAGCAGAGGGGGACTACTGCCCTCCTACGAGCAGTACTTC. Protein product: CASRGGLLPSYEQYF.

CDR3 sequence (DNA): TGTGCCAGCAGCCTTAGATCCATCACGGATACGCAGTATTTT. Its protein is CASSLRSITDTQYF. V usage is TRBV7-9 and J usage is TRBJ2-3, with D unclear. Germline CDR1 is SEHNR and CDR2 is FQNEAQ (reference sequence). V lost 5 bases and J 6 bases, leaving 15 bases between the germline ends. The CDR3 is made up of 14 amino acids. Filled out from reference TRBV7-9 and TRBJ2-3, the complete variable domain reads DTGVSQNPRHKITKRGQNVTFRCDPISEHNRLYWYRQTLGQGPEFLTYFQNEAQLEKSRLLSDRFSAERPKGSFSTLEIQRTEQGDSAMYLCASSLRSITDTQYFGPGTRLTVL.

The CDR3 DNA follows: TGTGCCAGCAGCCAAGATAGGACTTCAACCGTCTACGAGCAGTACTTC. Its protein is CASSQDRTSTVYEQYF. V and J are TRBV4-2 and TRBJ2-7; D might be TRBD2 (5 bases). The V end lost 0 bases, the J end lost 3 bases, and 15 bases lay between the germline ends. Germline values: CDR1 LGHNA, CDR2 YNFKEQ. This CDR3 region has 16 residues.

The rearrangement links TRBV30 to TRBJ1-1, with D perhaps matching TRBD1 (5 bases). The CDR3 is 14 residues long. CDR1 is GTSNPN and CDR2 is SVGIG in the germline V gene (reference sequence). V lost 6 bases and J 4 bases, leaving 18 bases between the germline ends. CDR3 nucleotide sequence: TGTGCCTGCACCACCGGGACTCAACGCACTGAAGCTTTCTTT. Its protein product is CACTTGTQRTEAFF.

The chain employs TRBV30 and TRBJ2-4; unclear D gene. The germline V gene has CDR1 GTSNPN and CDR2 SVGIG (reference sequence). CDR3 length: 11 residues. V was pared by 7 bases and J by 1 base, with 5 bases between. CDR3 bases: TGTGCCTTGTCTGCCAAAAACATTCAGTACTTC. This encodes CALSAKNIQYF. Based on the CDR3 plus reference TRBV30 and TRBJ2-4, the full variable domain is SQTIHQWPATLVQPVGSPLSLECTVEGTSNPNLYWYRQAAGRGLQLLFYSVGIGQISSEVPQNLSASRPQDRQFILSSKKLLLSDSGFYLCALSAKNIQYFGAGTRLSVL.

The rearrangement joins TRBV7-6 to TRBJ1-4; the D gene is possibly TRBD1 (6 bases). CDR1 is SGHVS, CDR2 FNYEAQ, per germline. The length of the CDR3 is 15 residues. Trimming left V 5 bases short and J 3 bases short, with 13 bases between. This CDR3 is CASSPRTAPNEKLFF. CDR3 DNA: TGTGCCAGCAGCCCTAGGACAGCACCTAATGAAAAACTGTTTTTT.

The chain is built from TRBV27 and TRBJ2-1, with a tentative D call TRBD1 (7 bases). Germline CDR1 and CDR2: MNHEY and SMNVEV (reference sequence). The CDR3 has 13 residues. The ends were cut back, 5 bases at V and 9 bases at J, with 14 bases in the middle. CDR3 bases: TGTGCCAGCAGTCGACAGGGACTTGGTGAGCAGTTCTTC. This codes for CASSRQGLGEQFF.

The rearrangement links TRBV30 to TRBJ2-2; TRBD2 is a possible D gene (6 bases). Trimming removed 2 bases from V and 0 bases from J, with 13 bases in between. From germline, CDR1 is GTSNPN and CDR2 SVGIG (reference sequence). The CDR3 runs 16 residues. The DNA of the CDR3 is TGTGCCTGGAGTCGGAGGGGACTTCCGAACACCGGGGAGCTGTTTTTT. Translated, it gives CAWSRRGLPNTGELFF.

The V and J genes are TRBV7-9 and TRBJ2-7; TRBD2 matches 11 bases. Germline-derived CDR1 and CDR2 are SEHNR and FQNEAQ (reference sequence). The J segment lost 5 bases and the V segment lost 3 bases, leaving 6 bases of the junction unmatched. This CDR3 is built from 15 residues. The CDR3 spells CASSFDLAGGHEQYF. The CDR3 coding sequence is TGTGCCAGCAGCTTCGATCTAGCGGGGGGCCACGAGCAGTACTTC.

V usage is TRBV11-2 and J usage is TRBJ1-1; D gene unclear. Trimming shortened V by 1 base and J by 7 bases, and 13 bases separated the two germline ends. Germline CDR1 reads SGHAT; CDR2 reads FQNNGV. This CDR3 is built from 14 residues. The CDR3 spells CASSLGPWSGEAFF. The CDR3 nucleotides read TGTGCCAGCAGCTTAGGCCCCTGGTCCGGTGAAGCTTTCTTT.

V usage is TRBV6-5 and J usage is TRBJ1-4, with D uncertain. From germline, CDR1 is MNHEY and CDR2 SVGAGI. Trimming took off 11 bases at V and 8 bases at J, with 18 bases between the two ends. The CDR3 is 13 amino acids. The CDR3 region is CAAGGWAGEKLFF. The DNA of the CDR3 is TGTGCCGCCGGTGGCTGGGCGGGGGAAAAACTGTTTTTT.

This clone appeared a few times. The rearrangement links TRBV6-5 to TRBJ1-1; 7 bases agree with TRBD1. With 5 bases clipped from V and 11 bases from J, the junction kept 11 bases outside the gene matches. The CDR3 runs to 13 residues. Germline loops: CDR1 MNHEY, CDR2 SVGAGI. The CDR3 DNA sequence: TGTGCCAGCAGTGGGAGACAGGGAGGTGCGGCTTTCTTT. Its translation: CASSGRQGGAAFF.

CDR3 DNA sequence: TGTGCCAGCAGCGAGAAGAACACTGAAGCTTTCTTT. This codes for CASSEKNTEAFF. The J gene is TRBJ1-1, the V gene TRBV2; D call uncertain. Germline-derived CDR1 and CDR2 are SNHLY and FYNNEI. The CDR3 sequence is 12 residues long. Trimming stripped 6 bases from V and 1 base from J, with 6 bases between.

The rearrangement links TRBV19 to TRBJ2-5; 7 nucleotides align to TRBD1. The CDR3 runs to 14 residues. J lost 5 bases, V lost 3 bases, and 6 bases had no gene match. Germline V CDR1 and CDR2: LNHDA, SQIVND (reference sequence). CDR3 nucleotide sequence: TGTGCCAGTAGTATTTCGAGGGGGCGGGAGACCCAGTACTTC. Its translation: CASSISRGRETQYF.

This sequence joins TRBV2 and TRBJ2-7, with TRBD1 matching over 10 bases. The CDR3 spans 16 residues. Germline CDR1 reads SNHLY; CDR2 reads FYNNEI. Trimming at V came to 1 base and at J to 5 bases, leaving 8 bases not matched to a gene. The CDR3 reads CASSEGKTGGSHEQYF. The CDR3 DNA reads as TGTGCCAGCAGTGAAGGGAAGACAGGGGGCAGCCACGAGCAGTACTTC.

The count of this clone is one. The genes are TRBV27 and TRBJ2-3, with 10 positions matching TRBD2. V dropped 6 bases and J dropped 8; count of bases not matched to a gene: 11. The CDR3 runs 15 residues. Germline lookup yields CDR1 MNHEY and CDR2 SMNVEV (reference sequence). The CDR3 loop reads CASSPRAGGLVTQYF. CDR3 nucleotide sequence: TGTGCCAGCAGCCCGCGAGCGGGGGGGCTCGTTACGCAGTATTTT.

The chain's CDR3 is CASREEVLGTDTQYF. The CDR3 nucleotides read TGTGCCAGCCGAGAAGAGGTTTTGGGCACAGATACGCAGTATTTT. The V gene is TRBV6-4, the J gene TRBJ2-3; D unclear. The V end was cut by 8 bases, the J end by 1 base, with 16 bases between. There are 15 residues in the CDR3. The germline V gene has CDR1 MRHNA and CDR2 SNTAGT.

CDR3 sequence: CASSLGIPRDTQYF. CDR3 nucleotide sequence: TGTGCCAGCAGCTTAGGTATCCCTAGGGATACGCAGTATTTT. The chain carries TRBV7-2 and TRBJ2-3; D is unclear. The germline gives CDR1 SGHTA, CDR2 FQGNSA. The CDR3 is 14 residues long. The germline V and J ends were trimmed by 1 base and 6 bases, with 11 bases remaining between them.

The chain uses TRBV11-2 and TRBJ1-2, with TRBD1 as a possible D gene (6 bases). This CDR3 is built from 15 residues. Germline CDR1 and CDR2: SGHAT and FQNNGV. The V end was cut by 0 bases, the J end by 2 bases, with 10 bases between. CDR3 sequence (DNA): TGTGCCAGCAGCTTAGATCGGGGGGGCAACTATGGCTACACCTTC. Amino acids: CASSLDRGGNYGYTF.

The sample holds a few counts of this clone. J is TRBJ2-7 and V is TRBV6-5, with D perhaps TRBD2 (5 bases). The CDR3 length is 12 residues. V shed 6 bases and J shed 5 bases, with 11 bases lying between them. Germline V gene data show CDR1 as MNHEY and CDR2 as SVGAGI. The CDR3 nucleotides are TGTGCCAGCAGGGGAGTTGGGCACGAGCAGTACTTC. This sequence encodes CASRGVGHEQYF.